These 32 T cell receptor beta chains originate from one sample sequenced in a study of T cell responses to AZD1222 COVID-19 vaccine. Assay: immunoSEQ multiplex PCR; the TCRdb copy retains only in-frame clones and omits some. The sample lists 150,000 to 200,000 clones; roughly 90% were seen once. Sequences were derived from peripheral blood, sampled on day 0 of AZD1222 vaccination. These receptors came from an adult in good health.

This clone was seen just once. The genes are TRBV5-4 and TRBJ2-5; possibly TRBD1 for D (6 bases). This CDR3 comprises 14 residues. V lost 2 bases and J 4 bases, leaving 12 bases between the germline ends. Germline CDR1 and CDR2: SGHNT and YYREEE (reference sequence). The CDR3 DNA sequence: TGTGCCAGCAGCTTCCGGACAGTCTCAGAGACCCAGTACTTC. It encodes CASSFRTVSETQYF.

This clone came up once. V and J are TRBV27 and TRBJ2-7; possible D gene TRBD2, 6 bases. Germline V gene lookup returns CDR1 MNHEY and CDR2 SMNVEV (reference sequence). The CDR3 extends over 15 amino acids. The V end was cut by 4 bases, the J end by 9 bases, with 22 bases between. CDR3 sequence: CASSSRGLGSLWQYF. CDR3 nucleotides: TGTGCCAGCAGTTCCCGGGGGTTAGGGTCCTTATGGCAGTACTTC.

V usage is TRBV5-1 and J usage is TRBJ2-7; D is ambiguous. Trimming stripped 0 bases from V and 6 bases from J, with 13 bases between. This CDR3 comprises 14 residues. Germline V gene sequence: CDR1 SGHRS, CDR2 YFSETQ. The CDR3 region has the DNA TGCGCCAGCAGCTTGGATCAGGTTGGGCGCGAGCAGTACTTC. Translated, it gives CASSLDQVGREQYF.

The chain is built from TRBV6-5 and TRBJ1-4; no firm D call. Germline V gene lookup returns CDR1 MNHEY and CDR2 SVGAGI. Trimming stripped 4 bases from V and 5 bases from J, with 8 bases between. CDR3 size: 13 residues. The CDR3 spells CASSFGGNEKLFF. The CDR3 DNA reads TGTGCCAGCAGTTTTGGCGGGAATGAAAAACTGTTTTTT.

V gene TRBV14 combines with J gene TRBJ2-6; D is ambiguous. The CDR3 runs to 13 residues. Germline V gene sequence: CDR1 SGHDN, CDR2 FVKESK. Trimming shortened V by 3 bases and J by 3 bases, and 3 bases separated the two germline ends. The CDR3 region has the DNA TGTGCCAGCAGCCAGGGTGGGGCCAACGTCCTGACTTTC. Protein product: CASSQGGANVLTF.

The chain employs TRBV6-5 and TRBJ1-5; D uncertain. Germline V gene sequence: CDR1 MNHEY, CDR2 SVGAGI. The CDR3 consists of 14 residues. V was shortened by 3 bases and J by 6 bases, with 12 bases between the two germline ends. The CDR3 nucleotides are TGTGCCAGCAGTTATGACCGGACCGCTCAGCCCCAGCATTTT. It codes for CASSYDRTAQPQHF.

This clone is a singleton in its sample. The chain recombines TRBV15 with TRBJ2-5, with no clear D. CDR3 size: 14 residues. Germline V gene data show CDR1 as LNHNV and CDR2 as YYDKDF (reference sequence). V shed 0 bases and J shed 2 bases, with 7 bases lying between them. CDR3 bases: TGTGCCACCAGCAGAGATTGGCAGCAAGAGACCCAGTACTTC. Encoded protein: CATSRDWQQETQYF.

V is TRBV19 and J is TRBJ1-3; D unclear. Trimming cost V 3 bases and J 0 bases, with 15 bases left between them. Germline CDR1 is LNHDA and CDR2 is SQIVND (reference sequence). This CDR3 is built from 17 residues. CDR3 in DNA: TGTGCCAGTAGTATTTACTCGCCAAAAATCTCTGGAAACACCATATATTTT. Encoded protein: CASSIYSPKISGNTIYF. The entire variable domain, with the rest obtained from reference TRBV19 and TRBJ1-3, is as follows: DGGITQSPKYLFRKEGQNVTLSCEQNLNHDAMYWYRQDPGQGLRLIYYSQIVNDFQKGDIAEGYSVSREKKESFPLTVTSAQKNPTAFYLCASSIYSPKISGNTIYFGEGSWLTVV.

DNA of the CDR3: TGTGCCAGCAGTTTGTCGACAGGAGCTAACTATGGCTACACCTTC. Its translation is CASSLSTGANYGYTF. The V and J genes are TRBV28 and TRBJ1-2; TRBD1 might be the D (6 bases). CDR1 is MDHEN and CDR2 is SYDVKM in the germline V gene. The CDR3 contains 15 residues. Trimming pared 3 bases from V and 0 bases from J, leaving 11 bases between.

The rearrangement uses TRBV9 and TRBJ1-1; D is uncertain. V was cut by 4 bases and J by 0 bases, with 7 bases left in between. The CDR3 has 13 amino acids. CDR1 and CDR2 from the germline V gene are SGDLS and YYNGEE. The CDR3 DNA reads TGTGCCAGCAGCCCTTCATTGAACACTGAAGCTTTCTTT. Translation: CASSPSLNTEAFF.

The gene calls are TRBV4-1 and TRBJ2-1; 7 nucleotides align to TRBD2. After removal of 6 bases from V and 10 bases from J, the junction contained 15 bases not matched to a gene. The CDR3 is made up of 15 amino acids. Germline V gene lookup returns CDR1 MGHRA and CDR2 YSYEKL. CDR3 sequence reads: CASRGHGGPAGEQFF. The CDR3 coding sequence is TGCGCCAGCAGGGGCCATGGTGGCCCAGCGGGGGAGCAGTTCTTC.

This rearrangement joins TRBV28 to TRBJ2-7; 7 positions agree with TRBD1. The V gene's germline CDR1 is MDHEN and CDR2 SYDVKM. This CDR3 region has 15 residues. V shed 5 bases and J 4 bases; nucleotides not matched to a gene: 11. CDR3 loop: CASSPTGARAYEQYF. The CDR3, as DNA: TGTGCCAGCAGTCCTACAGGGGCAAGGGCTTACGAGCAGTACTTC.

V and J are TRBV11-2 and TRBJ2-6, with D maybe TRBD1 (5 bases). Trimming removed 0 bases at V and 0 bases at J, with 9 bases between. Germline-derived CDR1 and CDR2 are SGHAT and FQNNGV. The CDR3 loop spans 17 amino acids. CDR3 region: CASSLDQDSSGANVLTF. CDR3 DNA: TGTGCCAGCAGCTTAGATCAAGACAGCTCTGGGGCCAACGTCCTGACTTTC.

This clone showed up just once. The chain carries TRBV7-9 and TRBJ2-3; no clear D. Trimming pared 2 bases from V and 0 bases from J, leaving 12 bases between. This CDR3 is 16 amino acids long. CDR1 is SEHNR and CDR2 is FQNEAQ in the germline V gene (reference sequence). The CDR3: CASSLWSGSSTDTQYF. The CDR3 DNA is TGTGCCAGCAGCTTATGGTCTGGATCTAGCACAGATACGCAGTATTTT.

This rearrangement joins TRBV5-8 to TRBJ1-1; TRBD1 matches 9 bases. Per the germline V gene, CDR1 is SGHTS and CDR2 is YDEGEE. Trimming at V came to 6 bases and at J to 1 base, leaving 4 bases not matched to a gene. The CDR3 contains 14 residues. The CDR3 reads CASISDRGNTEAFF. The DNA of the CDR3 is TGTGCCAGCATTTCGGACAGGGGGAACACTGAAGCTTTCTTT.

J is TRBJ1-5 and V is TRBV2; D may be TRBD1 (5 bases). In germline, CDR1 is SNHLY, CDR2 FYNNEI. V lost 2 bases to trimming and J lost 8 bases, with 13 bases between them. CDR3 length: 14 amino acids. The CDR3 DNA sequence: TGTGCCAGCAGTGAATCAGGGAGGAGGGAGCCCCAGCATTTT. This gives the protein CASSESGRREPQHF.

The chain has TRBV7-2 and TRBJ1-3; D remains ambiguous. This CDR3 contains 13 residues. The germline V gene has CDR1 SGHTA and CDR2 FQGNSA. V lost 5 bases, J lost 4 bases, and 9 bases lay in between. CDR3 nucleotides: TGTGCCAGCAGCCAAGGCCTGGGAAACACCATATATTTT. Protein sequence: CASSQGLGNTIYF.

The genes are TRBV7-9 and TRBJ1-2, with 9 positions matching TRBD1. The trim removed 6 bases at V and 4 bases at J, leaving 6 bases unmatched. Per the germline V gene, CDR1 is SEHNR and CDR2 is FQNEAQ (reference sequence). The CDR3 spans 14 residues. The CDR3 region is CASRGQGTGYGYTF. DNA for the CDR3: TGTGCCAGCAGAGGACAGGGGACAGGCTATGGCTACACCTTC.

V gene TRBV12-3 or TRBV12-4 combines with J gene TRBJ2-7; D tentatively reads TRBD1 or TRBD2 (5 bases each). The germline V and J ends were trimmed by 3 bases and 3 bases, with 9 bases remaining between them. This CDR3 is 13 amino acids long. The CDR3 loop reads CASSFGGSYEQYF. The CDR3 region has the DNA TGTGCCAGCAGTTTTGGGGGTAGCTACGAGCAGTACTTC.

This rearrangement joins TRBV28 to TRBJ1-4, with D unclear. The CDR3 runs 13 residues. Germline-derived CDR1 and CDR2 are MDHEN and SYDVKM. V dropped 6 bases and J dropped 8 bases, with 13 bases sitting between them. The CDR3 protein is CASRRQGTEKLFF. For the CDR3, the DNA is TGTGCCAGCAGGCGGCAAGGAACCGAAAAACTGTTTTTT.

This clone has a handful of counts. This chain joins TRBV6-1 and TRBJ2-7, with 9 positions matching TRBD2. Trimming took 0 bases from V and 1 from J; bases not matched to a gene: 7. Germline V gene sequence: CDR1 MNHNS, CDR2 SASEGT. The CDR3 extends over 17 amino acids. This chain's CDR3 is CASSEAAALAGSYEQYF. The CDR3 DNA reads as TGTGCCAGCAGTGAAGCCGCAGCCCTAGCGGGGTCCTACGAGCAGTACTTC.

The CDR3 here is CASSQGTYHRQPQHF. The CDR3 region has the DNA TGTGCCAGCAGCCAAGGGACTTATCATCGTCAGCCCCAGCATTTT. The chain uses TRBV3-1 (or the pseudogene TRBV3-2) and TRBJ1-5; D remains ambiguous. Germline V gene lookup returns CDR1 LGHDT and CDR2 YNNKEL (reference sequence). The CDR3 sequence is 15 residues long. V gave up 1 base and J gave up 6 bases, with 13 bases separating them.

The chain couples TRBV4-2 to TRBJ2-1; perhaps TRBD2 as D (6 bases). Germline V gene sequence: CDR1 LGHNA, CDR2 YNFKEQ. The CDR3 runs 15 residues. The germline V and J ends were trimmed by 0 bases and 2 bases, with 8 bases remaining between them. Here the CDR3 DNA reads TGTGCCAGCAGCCAAGATGGAGGGACCTACAATGAGCAGTTCTTC. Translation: CASSQDGGTYNEQFF.

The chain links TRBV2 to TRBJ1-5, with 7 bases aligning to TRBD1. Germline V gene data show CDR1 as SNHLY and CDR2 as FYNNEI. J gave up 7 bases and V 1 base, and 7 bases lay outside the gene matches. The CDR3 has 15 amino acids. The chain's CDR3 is CASSEEGGQRQPQHF. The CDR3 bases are TGTGCCAGCAGTGAAGAGGGGGGACAGCGGCAGCCCCAGCATTTT.

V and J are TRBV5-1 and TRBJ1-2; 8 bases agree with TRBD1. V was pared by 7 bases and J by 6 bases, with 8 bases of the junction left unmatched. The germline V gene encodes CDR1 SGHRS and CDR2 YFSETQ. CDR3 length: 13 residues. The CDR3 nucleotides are TGCGCCAGCCGGGACAGGTGGGTAGATGGCTACACCTTC. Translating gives CASRDRWVDGYTF.

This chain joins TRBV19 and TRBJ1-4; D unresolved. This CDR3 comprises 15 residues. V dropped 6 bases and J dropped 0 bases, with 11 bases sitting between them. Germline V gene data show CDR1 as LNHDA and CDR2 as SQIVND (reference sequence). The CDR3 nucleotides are TGTGCCAGTAGACAGTCAGATGCAACTAATGAAAAACTGTTTTTT. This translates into CASRQSDATNEKLFF.

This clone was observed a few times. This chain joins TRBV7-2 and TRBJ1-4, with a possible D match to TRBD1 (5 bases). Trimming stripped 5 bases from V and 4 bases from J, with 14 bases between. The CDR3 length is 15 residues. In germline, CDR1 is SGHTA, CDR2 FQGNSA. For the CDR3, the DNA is TGTGCCAGCAGCCCCCGGGACGGAAATAATGAAAAACTGTTTTTT. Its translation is CASSPRDGNNEKLFF.

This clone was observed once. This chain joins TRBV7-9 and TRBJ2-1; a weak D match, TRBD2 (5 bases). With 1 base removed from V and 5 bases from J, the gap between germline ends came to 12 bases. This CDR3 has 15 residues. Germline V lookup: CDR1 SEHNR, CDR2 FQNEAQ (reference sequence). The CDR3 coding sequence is TGTGCCAGCAGCTTAGATCTAGCTCGCAACAATGAGCAGTTCTTC. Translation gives CASSLDLARNNEQFF.

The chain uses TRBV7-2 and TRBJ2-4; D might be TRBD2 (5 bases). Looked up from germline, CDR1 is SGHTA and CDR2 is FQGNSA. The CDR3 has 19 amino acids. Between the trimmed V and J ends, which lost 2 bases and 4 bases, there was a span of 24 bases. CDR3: CASSLSERLDSPSKNIQYF. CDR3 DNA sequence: TGTGCCAGCAGCTTAAGTGAGAGGTTGGACTCCCCGAGTAAAAACATTCAGTACTTC.

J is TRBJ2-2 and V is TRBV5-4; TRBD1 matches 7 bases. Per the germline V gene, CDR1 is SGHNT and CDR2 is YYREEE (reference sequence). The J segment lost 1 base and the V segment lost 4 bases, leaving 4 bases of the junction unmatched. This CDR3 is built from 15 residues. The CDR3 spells CASSPWTGNTGELFF. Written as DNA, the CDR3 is TGTGCCAGCAGCCCCTGGACAGGGAACACCGGGGAGCTGTTTTTT.

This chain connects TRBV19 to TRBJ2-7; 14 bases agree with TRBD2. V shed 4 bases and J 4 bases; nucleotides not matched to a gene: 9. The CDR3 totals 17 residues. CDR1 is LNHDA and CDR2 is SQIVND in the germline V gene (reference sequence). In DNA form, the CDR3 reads TGTGCCAGTAGTAAGGGACTAGCGGGAGAATTTAGTTACGAGCAGTACTTC. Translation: CASSKGLAGEFSYEQYF.

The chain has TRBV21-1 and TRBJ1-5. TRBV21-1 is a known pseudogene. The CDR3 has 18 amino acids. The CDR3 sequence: CASSPWVGGGGSNQPQHF. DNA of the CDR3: TGTGCCAGCAGCCCATGGGTGGGGGGCGGCGGGAGCAATCAGCCCCAGCATTTT.